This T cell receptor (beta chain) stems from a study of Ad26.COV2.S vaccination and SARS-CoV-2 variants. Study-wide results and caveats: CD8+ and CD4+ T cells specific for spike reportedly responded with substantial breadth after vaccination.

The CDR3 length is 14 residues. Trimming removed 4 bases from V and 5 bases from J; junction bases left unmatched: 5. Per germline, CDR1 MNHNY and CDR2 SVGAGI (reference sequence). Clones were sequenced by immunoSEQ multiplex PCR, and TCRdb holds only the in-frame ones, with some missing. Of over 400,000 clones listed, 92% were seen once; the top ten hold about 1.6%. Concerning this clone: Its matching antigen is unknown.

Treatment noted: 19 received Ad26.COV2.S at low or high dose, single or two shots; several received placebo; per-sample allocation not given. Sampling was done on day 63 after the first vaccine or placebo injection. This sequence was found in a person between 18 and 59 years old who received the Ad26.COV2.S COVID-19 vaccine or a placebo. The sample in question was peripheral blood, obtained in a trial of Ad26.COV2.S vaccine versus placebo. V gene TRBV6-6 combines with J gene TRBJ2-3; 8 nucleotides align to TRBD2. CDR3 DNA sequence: TGTGCCAGCAGTTGGGCGGGGGGCCGAGATACGCAGTATTTT. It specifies CASSWAGGRDTQYF.